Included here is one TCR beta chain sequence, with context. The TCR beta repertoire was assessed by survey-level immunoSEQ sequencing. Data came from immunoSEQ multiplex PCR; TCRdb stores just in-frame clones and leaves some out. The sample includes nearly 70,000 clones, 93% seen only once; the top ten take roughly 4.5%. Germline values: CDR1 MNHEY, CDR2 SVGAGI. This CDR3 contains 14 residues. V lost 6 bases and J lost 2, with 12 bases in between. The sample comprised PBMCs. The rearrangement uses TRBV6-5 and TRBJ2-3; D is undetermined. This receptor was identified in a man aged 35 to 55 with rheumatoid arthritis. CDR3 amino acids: CASRGRHSTDTQYF. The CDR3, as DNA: TGTGCCAGCAGGGGTCGACATTCCACAGATACGCAGTATTTT.